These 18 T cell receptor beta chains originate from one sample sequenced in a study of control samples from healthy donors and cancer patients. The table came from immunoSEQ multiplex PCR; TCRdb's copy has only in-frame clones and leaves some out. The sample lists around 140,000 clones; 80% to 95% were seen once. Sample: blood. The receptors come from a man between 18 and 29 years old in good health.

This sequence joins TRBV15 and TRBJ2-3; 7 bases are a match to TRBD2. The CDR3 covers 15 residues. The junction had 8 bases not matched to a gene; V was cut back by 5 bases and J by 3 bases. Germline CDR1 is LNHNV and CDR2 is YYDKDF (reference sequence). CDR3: CATSRGLGETDTQYF. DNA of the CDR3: TGTGCCACCAGCCGAGGACTAGGAGAGACAGATACGCAGTATTTT.

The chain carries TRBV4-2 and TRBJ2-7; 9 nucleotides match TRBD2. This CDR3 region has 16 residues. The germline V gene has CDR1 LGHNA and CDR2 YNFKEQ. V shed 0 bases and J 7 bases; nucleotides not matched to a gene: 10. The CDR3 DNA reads TGTGCCAGCAGCCAAGATCGAGGGCTAGCGGGGCAAGAGCAGTACTTC. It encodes CASSQDRGLAGQEQYF.

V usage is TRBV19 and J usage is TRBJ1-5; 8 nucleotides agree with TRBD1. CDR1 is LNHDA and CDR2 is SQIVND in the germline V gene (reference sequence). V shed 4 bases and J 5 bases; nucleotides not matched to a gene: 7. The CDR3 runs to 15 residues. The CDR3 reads CASSRGDRGDQPQHF. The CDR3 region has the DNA TGTGCCAGTAGTAGAGGTGACAGGGGCGATCAGCCCCAGCATTTT.

CDR3 sequence reads: CASRMKGYEQYF. CDR3 bases: TGTGCCAGCAGGATGAAGGGGTACGAGCAGTACTTC. J is TRBJ2-7 and V is TRBV6-5; D is possibly TRBD1 (5 bases). Deletions cut 6 bases from V and 4 bases from J, with 10 bases between. From germline, CDR1 is MNHEY and CDR2 SVGAGI. This CDR3 comprises 12 residues.

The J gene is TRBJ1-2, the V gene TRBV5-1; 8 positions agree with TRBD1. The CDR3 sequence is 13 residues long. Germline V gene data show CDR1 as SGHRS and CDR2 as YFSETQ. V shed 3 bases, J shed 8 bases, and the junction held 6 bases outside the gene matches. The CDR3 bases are TGCGCCAGCAGCTCCCCAGGGGGCGACGGCTACACCTTC. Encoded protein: CASSSPGGDGYTF.

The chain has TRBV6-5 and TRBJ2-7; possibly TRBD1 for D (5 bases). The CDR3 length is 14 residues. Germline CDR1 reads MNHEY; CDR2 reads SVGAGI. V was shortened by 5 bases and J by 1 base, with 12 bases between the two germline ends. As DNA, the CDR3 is TGTGCCAGCAGTCCCCACAGGTTTTCCTACGAGCAGTACTTC. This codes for CASSPHRFSYEQYF.

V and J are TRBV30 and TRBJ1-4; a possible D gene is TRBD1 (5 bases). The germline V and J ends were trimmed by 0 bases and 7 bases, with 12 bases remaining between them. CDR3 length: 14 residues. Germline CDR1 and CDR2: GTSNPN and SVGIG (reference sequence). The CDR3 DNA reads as TGTGCCTGGAGTGTAGGGGTGGTGGCTGAAAAACTGTTTTTT. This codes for CAWSVGVVAEKLFF.

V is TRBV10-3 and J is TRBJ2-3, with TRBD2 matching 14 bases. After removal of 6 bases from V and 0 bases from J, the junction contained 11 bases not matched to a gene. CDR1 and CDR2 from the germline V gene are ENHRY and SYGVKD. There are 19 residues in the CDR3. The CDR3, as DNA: TGTGCCATCAGCCGGGGACTAGCGGGGGCCGGACTTAGCACAGATACGCAGTATTTT. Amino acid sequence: CAISRGLAGAGLSTDTQYF.

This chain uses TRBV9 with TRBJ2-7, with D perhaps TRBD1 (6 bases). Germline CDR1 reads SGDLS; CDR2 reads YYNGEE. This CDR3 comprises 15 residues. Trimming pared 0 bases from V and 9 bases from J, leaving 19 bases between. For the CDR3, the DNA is TGTGCCAGCAGCGTAGACGCGTGGGGGCCCGGGCGGCAGTACTTC. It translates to CASSVDAWGPGRQYF.

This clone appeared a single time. The CDR3 coding sequence is TGTGCCTGGAGTGTAAGGCAAGAGACCCAGTACTTC. This encodes CAWSVRQETQYF. The chain carries TRBV30 and TRBJ2-5; D not certain. Trimming pared 0 bases from V and 2 bases from J, leaving 4 bases between. The CDR3 extends over 12 amino acids. Germline CDR1 reads GTSNPN; CDR2 reads SVGIG (reference sequence).

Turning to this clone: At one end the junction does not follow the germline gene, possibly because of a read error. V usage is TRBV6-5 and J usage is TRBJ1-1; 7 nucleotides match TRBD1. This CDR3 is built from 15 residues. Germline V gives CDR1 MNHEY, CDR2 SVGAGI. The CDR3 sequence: CASNVLQGGGTEVFF. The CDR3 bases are TGTGCCAGCAACGTCTTACAGGGAGGGGGCACTGAAGTTTTCTTT.

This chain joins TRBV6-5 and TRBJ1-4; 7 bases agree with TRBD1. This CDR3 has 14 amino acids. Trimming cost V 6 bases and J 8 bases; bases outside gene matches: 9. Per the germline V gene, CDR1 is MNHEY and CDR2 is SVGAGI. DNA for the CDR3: TGTGCCAGCAGCTTTGACAGGGAAGGCGAAAAACTGTTTTTT. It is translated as CASSFDREGEKLFF.

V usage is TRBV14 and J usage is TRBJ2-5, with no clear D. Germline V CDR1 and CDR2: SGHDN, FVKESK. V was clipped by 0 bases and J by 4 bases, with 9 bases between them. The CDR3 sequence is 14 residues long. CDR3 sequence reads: CASSQDFVGETQYF. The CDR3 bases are TGTGCCAGCAGCCAAGATTTCGTGGGAGAGACCCAGTACTTC.

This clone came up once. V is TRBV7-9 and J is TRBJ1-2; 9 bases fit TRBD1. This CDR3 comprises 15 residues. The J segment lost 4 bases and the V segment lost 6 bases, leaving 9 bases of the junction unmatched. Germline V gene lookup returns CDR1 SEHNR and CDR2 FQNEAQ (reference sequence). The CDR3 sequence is CASSLNPGQGYGYTF. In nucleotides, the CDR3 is TGTGCCAGCAGTTTAAACCCGGGACAGGGCTATGGCTACACCTTC.

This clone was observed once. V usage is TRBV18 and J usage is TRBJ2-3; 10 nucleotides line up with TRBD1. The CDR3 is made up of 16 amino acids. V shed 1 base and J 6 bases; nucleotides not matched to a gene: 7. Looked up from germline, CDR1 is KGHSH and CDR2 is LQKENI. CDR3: CASSPRQGAGEDTQYF. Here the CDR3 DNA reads TGTGCCAGCTCACCACGACAGGGGGCCGGGGAGGATACGCAGTATTTT.

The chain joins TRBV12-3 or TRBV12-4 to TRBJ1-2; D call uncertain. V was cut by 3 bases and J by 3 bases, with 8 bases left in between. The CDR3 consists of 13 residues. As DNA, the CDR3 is TGTGCCAGCAGTTTGATCGGAGACTATGGCTACACCTTC. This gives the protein CASSLIGDYGYTF.

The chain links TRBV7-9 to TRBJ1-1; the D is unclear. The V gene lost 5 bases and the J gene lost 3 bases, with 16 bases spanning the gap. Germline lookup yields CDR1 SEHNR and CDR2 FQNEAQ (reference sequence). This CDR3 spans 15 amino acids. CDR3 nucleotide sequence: TGTGCCAGCAGCCTTCTAGGCTCGGAGGACACTGAAGCTTTCTTT. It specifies CASSLLGSEDTEAFF.

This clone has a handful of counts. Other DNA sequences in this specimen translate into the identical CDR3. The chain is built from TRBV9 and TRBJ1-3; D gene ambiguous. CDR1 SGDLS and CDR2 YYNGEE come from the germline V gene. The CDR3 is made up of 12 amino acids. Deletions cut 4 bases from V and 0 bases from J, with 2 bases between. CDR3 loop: CASSRSGNTIYF. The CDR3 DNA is TGTGCCAGCAGCCGCTCTGGAAACACCATATATTTT.